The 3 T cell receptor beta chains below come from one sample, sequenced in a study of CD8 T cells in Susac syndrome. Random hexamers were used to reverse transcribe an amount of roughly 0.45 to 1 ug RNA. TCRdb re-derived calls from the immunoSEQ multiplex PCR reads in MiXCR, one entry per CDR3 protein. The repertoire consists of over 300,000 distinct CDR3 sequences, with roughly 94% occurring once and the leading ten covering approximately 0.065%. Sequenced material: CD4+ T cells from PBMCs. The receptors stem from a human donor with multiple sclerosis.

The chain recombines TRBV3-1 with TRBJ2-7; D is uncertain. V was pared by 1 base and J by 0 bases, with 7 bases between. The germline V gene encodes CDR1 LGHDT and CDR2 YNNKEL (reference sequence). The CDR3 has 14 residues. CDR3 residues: CASSQVWSSYEQYF. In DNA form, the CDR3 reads TGTGCCAGCAGCCAAGTATGGAGCTCCTACGAGCAGTACTTC.

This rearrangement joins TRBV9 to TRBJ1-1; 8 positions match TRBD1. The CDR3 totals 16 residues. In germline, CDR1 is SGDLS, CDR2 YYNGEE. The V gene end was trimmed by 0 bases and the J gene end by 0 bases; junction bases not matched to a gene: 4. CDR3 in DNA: TGTGCCAGCAGCGTAGACCCAGGGGGCGTGAACACTGAAGCTTTCTTT. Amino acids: CASSVDPGGVNTEAFF.

The CDR3 DNA sequence: TGTGCCAGCAGCTTAAATCACGGGGAGACCCAGTACTTC. This codes for CASSLNHGETQYF. The chain uses TRBV11-2 and TRBJ2-5; D not certain. This CDR3 comprises 13 residues. The germline V gene encodes CDR1 SGHAT and CDR2 FQNNGV. The V gene lost 2 bases and the J gene lost 5 bases, with 9 bases spanning the gap.